The clone carrying this T cell receptor beta chain was seen a single time. The antigen is undetermined. These data belong to a study of shared clonotypes between healthy human individuals. The study, taken as a whole, reports: Exclusively blood specimens were collected; tissue repertoires likely differ. Lower generation probabilities were found for non-shared clonotypes than for those shared by all four donors. An anticipated effect of sequencing depth on clonotype sharing among donors was recognized.

Everyone who donated was a Caucasian adult who lived in Nashville, Tennessee. The repertoire was sequenced with immunoSEQ multiplex PCR; TCRdb's copy has only in-frame clones and lacks some. The data show 2 million to 3 million clones, with over 85% seen just once and about 0.39% held by the top ten. There are 16 residues in the CDR3. J gave up 5 bases and V 3 bases, and 7 bases lay outside the gene matches. Germline V gene data show CDR1 as SGDLS and CDR2 as YYNGEE. The sequencing input was naive CD4+ T cells from PBMCs. As to subset: CD45RA+ positively selected. The chain combines TRBV9 with TRBJ2-5, with 13 positions matching TRBD2. The clonotype comes from a man between 18 and 35 years old in good health. Some clones in this sample may be carry-over from other donors' samples. CDR3 residues: CASSERRTSGSETQYF. CDR3 bases: TGTGCCAGCAGCGAGAGACGGACTAGCGGGAGTGAGACCCAGTACTTC.